Listed here are 24 T cell receptor beta chains from one sample, sequenced in a study of cytomegalovirus exposure and HLA in healthy donors. PCR was performed using 60 Vbeta and 13 Jbeta primers. TCRdb's copy holds only in-frame clones and misses some; the assay was immunoSEQ multiplex PCR. The ten most abundant clones cover around 1.1% of a sample with 200,000 to 250,000 clones. Material: PBMCs. The receptors originated from a girl aged 2-10 years in good health and CMV-seropositive.

The chain joins TRBV28 to TRBJ2-1; 9 bases fit TRBD2. V lost 3 bases to trimming and J lost 4 bases; unmatched junction nucleotides: 4. This CDR3 is built from 15 residues. Germline V gene lookup returns CDR1 MDHEN and CDR2 SYDVKM. Here the CDR3 reads CASSFSSGIYNEQFF. The CDR3 bases are TGTGCCAGCAGTTTTTCTAGCGGGATTTACAATGAGCAGTTCTTC.

The chain has TRBV7-2 and TRBJ1-2; weak D call: TRBD1 (6 bases). CDR3 length equals 14 residues. Per the germline V gene, CDR1 is SGHTA and CDR2 is FQGNSA. V dropped 1 base and J dropped 0 bases, with 6 bases sitting between them. The CDR3 protein is CASSLDRANYGYTF. CDR3 nucleotides: TGTGCCAGCAGCTTAGACAGGGCTAACTATGGCTACACCTTC.

The V call is TRBV2, the J call TRBJ1-4, with D hard to call. Trimming removed 6 bases from V and 8 bases from J, with 22 bases in between. CDR3 length equals 16 residues. CDR1 is SNHLY, CDR2 FYNNEI, per germline. CDR3 in amino acids: CASRDPGLGVREKLFF. In DNA, the CDR3 is TGTGCCAGCAGGGACCCCGGTTTGGGAGTGCGAGAAAAACTGTTTTTT.

The V call is TRBV19, the J call TRBJ1-1; 8 bases agree with TRBD1. After removal of 8 bases from V and 3 bases from J, the junction contained 14 bases not matched to a gene. This CDR3 has 16 amino acids. Germline V gene sequence: CDR1 LNHDA, CDR2 SQIVND (reference sequence). The CDR3 region has the DNA TGTGCCAGTTGGACCCGACAGGGGCGACGGGACACTGAAGCTTTCTTT. Its translation is CASWTRQGRRDTEAFF.

The chain is built from TRBV5-5 and TRBJ1-2, with D unclear. Trimming left V 2 bases short and J 5 bases short, with 19 bases between. The CDR3 totals 16 residues. Germline V gene sequence: CDR1 SGHKS, CDR2 YYEKEE (reference sequence). This CDR3 reads CASSLGGSGAGYGYTF. The DNA of the CDR3 is TGTGCCAGCAGCTTAGGTGGATCAGGAGCGGGTTATGGCTACACCTTC.

The CDR3 DNA is TGCGCCAGCAGCTTGGGGGACGGGGGGACAGATACGCAGTATTTT. Translating gives CASSLGDGGTDTQYF. The chain recombines TRBV5-1 with TRBJ2-3, with 7 nucleotides matching TRBD2. There are 15 residues in the CDR3. Trimming at V came to 0 bases and at J to 3 bases, leaving 4 bases not matched to a gene. The germline V gene encodes CDR1 SGHRS and CDR2 YFSETQ.

V usage is TRBV10-2 and J usage is TRBJ2-7; weak D call: TRBD2 (7 bases). V lost 8 bases to trimming and J lost 4 bases, with 15 bases between them. Germline V gene sequence: CDR1 WSHSY, CDR2 SAAADI. The CDR3 contains 13 residues. In DNA, the CDR3 is TGCGCCAGCGGAGGAAGGGGGGGTTACGAGCAGTACTTC. Its translation is CASGGRGGYEQYF.

V is TRBV19 and J is TRBJ2-5; 10 bases line up with TRBD1. The CDR3 totals 16 residues. Looked up from germline, CDR1 is LNHDA and CDR2 is SQIVND (reference sequence). After removal of 5 bases from V and 2 bases from J, the junction contained 8 bases not matched to a gene. The CDR3 nucleotides read TGTGCCAGTAGTCTCAGGGACAGGGGCACACAAGAGACCCAGTACTTC. Translation gives CASSLRDRGTQETQYF.

The V call is TRBV28, the J call TRBJ2-7, with D possibly matching TRBD1 (5 bases). The CDR3 has 14 amino acids. Trimming removed 4 bases at V and 3 bases at J, with 13 bases between. Germline CDR1 and CDR2: MDHEN and SYDVKM. CDR3 coding DNA: TGTGCCAGCAGTTCCCAACTACAGGTCTACGAGCAGTACTTC. This gives the protein CASSSQLQVYEQYF.

J is TRBJ2-3 and V is TRBV5-6; 10 bases align to TRBD2. CDR3 length: 19 amino acids. CDR1 and CDR2 from the germline V gene are SGHDT and YYEEEE. Unmatched junction bases numbered 13, after V lost 1 base and J lost 2 bases. As DNA, the CDR3 is TGTGCCAGCAGCTTGCCAGCGGGAGGGCCAAGGGAATACACAGATACGCAGTATTTT. It yields the protein CASSLPAGGPREYTDTQYF. The full variable domain, completed using reference TRBV5-6 and TRBJ2-3, is DAGVTQSPTHLIKTRGQQVTLRCSPKSGHDTVSWYQQALGQGPQFIFQYYEEEERQRGNFPDRFSGHQFPNYSSELNVNALLLGDSALYLCASSLPAGGPREYTDTQYFGPGTRLTVL.

The V and J genes are TRBV5-1 and TRBJ2-7; 10 bases are shared with TRBD1. The trim removed 4 bases at V and 3 bases at J, leaving 7 bases unmatched. CDR3 length equals 15 residues. Per the germline V gene, CDR1 is SGHRS and CDR2 is YFSETQ. The CDR3 coding sequence is TGCGCCAGCAGCCGACCGGGACAGGGGAACTACGAGCAGTACTTC. Translating gives CASSRPGQGNYEQYF.

The chain recombines TRBV2 with TRBJ2-2; the D gene is possibly TRBD1 (5 bases). This CDR3 has 13 residues. In germline, CDR1 is SNHLY, CDR2 FYNNEI. The V end lost 6 bases, the J end lost 6 bases, and 11 bases lay between the germline ends. CDR3 sequence (DNA): TGTGCCAGCAGAAGCAGGGTAGCCGGGGAGCTGTTTTTT. Amino acid sequence: CASRSRVAGELFF.

The V call is TRBV6-1, the J call TRBJ2-2, with 8 bases aligning to TRBD2. Losses at the gene ends were 4 bases for V and 4 bases for J; bases not matched to a gene: 8. CDR1 is MNHNS, CDR2 SASEGT, per germline. CDR3 length: 16 amino acids. This CDR3 is CASSVEIAGSTGELFF. The CDR3 nucleotides are TGTGCCAGCAGTGTGGAGATAGCGGGGAGCACCGGGGAGCTGTTTTTT.

This chain uses TRBV27 with TRBJ2-3; 9 nucleotides align to TRBD1. The germline V gene encodes CDR1 MNHEY and CDR2 SMNVEV (reference sequence). The trim removed 6 bases at V and 0 bases at J, leaving 4 bases unmatched. CDR3 length: 15 amino acids. The CDR3 DNA reads as TGTGCCAGCAGACAACAGGGGGCTAGCACAGATACGCAGTATTTT. Translation gives CASRQQGASTDTQYF.

V and J are TRBV6-1 and TRBJ1-1; D possibly corresponds to TRBD1 (6 bases). V was cut by 11 bases and J by 3 bases, with 19 bases left in between. From germline, CDR1 is MNHNS and CDR2 SASEGT. This CDR3 region has 14 residues. CDR3 region: CAASTKNRDTEAFF. Written as DNA, the CDR3 is TGTGCCGCCAGTACCAAAAACAGGGACACTGAAGCTTTCTTT.

The chain combines TRBV11-2 with TRBJ2-7; 9 bases align to TRBD2. Germline trimming cut 5 bases from V and 5 bases from J; bases unmatched to any gene: 13. This CDR3 contains 16 residues. Germline V gene data show CDR1 as SGHAT and CDR2 as FQNNGV. This chain's CDR3 is CASSPIAGAPPHEQYF. In nucleotides, the CDR3 is TGTGCCAGCAGCCCGATAGCGGGAGCCCCTCCCCACGAGCAGTACTTC.

The V call is TRBV7-9, the J call TRBJ2-5; 9 bases are shared with TRBD2. The CDR3 loop spans 18 amino acids. The junction had 14 bases not matched to a gene; V was cut back by 1 base and J by 5 bases. Germline V lookup: CDR1 SEHNR, CDR2 FQNEAQ (reference sequence). CDR3 in amino acids: CASSLVGGSGRVWETQYF. CDR3 coding DNA: TGTGCCAGCAGCTTAGTGGGTGGTAGCGGGAGAGTGTGGGAGACCCAGTACTTC.

This chain links TRBV7-2 with TRBJ2-1; D gene ambiguous. Germline V CDR1 and CDR2: SGHTA, FQGNSA. Trimming removed 4 bases at V and 7 bases at J, with 11 bases between. The CDR3 runs to 13 residues. The CDR3 DNA is TGTGCCAGCAGCTCGGGTCCCGGTAATGAGCAGTTCTTC. It codes for CASSSGPGNEQFF.

V gene TRBV7-3 combines with J gene TRBJ2-2; 7 bases map to TRBD2. Germline CDR1 is SGHTA and CDR2 is FQGTGA. The junction had 9 bases not matched to a gene; V was cut back by 2 bases and J by 6 bases. The CDR3 runs to 16 residues. The CDR3 spells CASSLSRQGGAGELFF. Here the CDR3 DNA reads TGTGCCAGCAGCTTATCCCGCCAGGGAGGGGCCGGGGAGCTGTTTTTT.

The chain links TRBV18 to TRBJ2-4; 8 bases map to TRBD1. The V and J ends lost 6 bases and 5 bases, in that order; junction bases with no gene match: 9. The CDR3 sequence is 15 residues long. The germline gives CDR1 KGHSH, CDR2 LQKENI. The CDR3 loop reads CASSRRGPVENIQYF. In DNA, the CDR3 is TGTGCCAGCTCTCGCAGGGGGCCGGTCGAAAACATTCAGTACTTC.

This chain uses TRBV27 with TRBJ2-7, with 7 bases matching TRBD2. The V gene end was trimmed by 3 bases and the J gene end by 0 bases; junction bases not matched to a gene: 5. CDR1 and CDR2 (germline): MNHEY, SMNVEV (reference sequence). This CDR3 is built from 15 residues. The DNA for the CDR3 is TGTGCCAGCAGTTTTCACGGCGGGGGCTCCTACGAGCAGTACTTC. Protein product: CASSFHGGGSYEQYF.

This chain joins TRBV6-9 and TRBJ1-6; 8 bases map to TRBD1. The germline CDR1 and CDR2 sequences are MNHGY and SVAAGI. V lost 7 bases to trimming and J lost 0 bases; unmatched junction nucleotides: 20. The CDR3 has 21 amino acids. The CDR3 loop is CASTPIWDRPPFLSYNSPLHF. For the CDR3, the DNA is TGTGCCAGCACACCCATATGGGACAGGCCACCCTTCCTCTCCTATAATTCACCCCTCCACTTT.

The chain uses TRBV28 and TRBJ2-7, with a tentative D call TRBD1 (5 bases). Germline V gene data show CDR1 as MDHEN and CDR2 as SYDVKM. V lost 4 bases and J 2 bases, leaving 15 bases between the germline ends. The CDR3 has 15 residues. The CDR3 loop is CASSSPPSGTYEQYF. CDR3 sequence (DNA): TGTGCCAGCAGTTCCCCCCCCTCAGGGACCTACGAGCAGTACTTC.

This rearrangement joins TRBV5-6 to TRBJ2-3; maybe TRBD2 (6 bases). CDR3 length equals 14 residues. CDR1 is SGHDT, CDR2 YYEEEE, per germline. V dropped 4 bases and J dropped 6 bases, with 15 bases sitting between them. The chain's CDR3 is CASSPHGTPDTQYF. CDR3 nucleotide sequence: TGTGCCAGCAGCCCCCACGGGACTCCCGATACGCAGTATTTT. Based on the CDR3 plus reference TRBV5-6 and TRBJ2-3, the full variable domain is DAGVTQSPTHLIKTRGQQVTLRCSPKSGHDTVSWYQQALGQGPQFIFQYYEEEERQRGNFPDRFSGHQFPNYSSELNVNALLLGDSALYLCASSPHGTPDTQYFGPGTRLTVL.